This T cell receptor (beta chain) derives from a study of cytotoxic CD8 clonotypes in ibrutinib-treated CLL. Study details: The patients, under 13 relapsed/refractory and 15 treatment-naive, included around 17 who were IGHV unmutated. The response samples were taken once patients had been treated for a median of around eleven months, range 6 to 36.

Produced via immunoSEQ multiplex PCR; TCRdb's table is partial and in-frame only. The data contain 140,000 to 150,000 clones, roughly 76% of them singletons. The CDR3 consists of 15 residues. The germline V gene encodes CDR1 MNHEY and CDR2 SVGAGI. With V trimmed by 6 bases and J by 0 bases, 7 bases remained unmatched. A word on this clone: Its antigen is not known.

Study results and caveats: The clonality rise at ibrutinib response reflected private clonotype expansion. Clonality went up at ibrutinib response and then declined back toward baseline at progression.

The chain links TRBV6-5 to TRBJ1-1; the match to TRBD1 covers 7 bases. The source was PBMCs, collected after 24 months of ibrutinib treatment. The origin of this receptor is a human donor with chronic lymphocytic leukemia. The chain's CDR3 is CASSPRGQLNTEAFF. The CDR3 DNA reads TGTGCCAGCAGCCCCCGGGGACAGCTGAACACTGAAGCTTTCTTT.